This TCR beta chain was sequenced for a study of shared clonotypes between healthy human individuals (dated by TCRdb to about 2020). With respect to the entire study: Three men and a couple of women, aged 18 to 49 years, made up the cohort. To increase sequencing depth and limit assay-specific biases, different laboratories used diverse techniques to prepare libraries and sequence TCR repertoires. Each donor's leukapheresis produced roughly between about 0.8 and 10 billion PBMCs. To estimate repertoire size and how much clonotype sharing occurs between individuals, the study deeply sequenced the blood TCR repertoires of about 5 healthy adults. For each donor, three plates each were used for CD4 naive and CD4 memory, two plates were used for CD8 naive, and one plate was used for CD8 memory. General conclusions and limits of the study: Larger estimated clonotype richness was generally found for naive subsets than for memory subsets. Because the study included a small number of donors, the genetic and exposure-history diversity represented was limited. Only blood was sampled, and tissue TCR repertoires likely differ from those in blood. Compared with non-shared clonotypes, clonotypes shared by all four sorted-subset donors had higher generation probabilities. Pairwise subsampling indicated that sequencing depth was expected to affect the degree of clonotype sharing among donors. Across a few donors, approximately 5% of naive CD4, 3% to 3.5% of naive CD8, approximately 2.5% of memory CD4, and 0.4% of memory CD8 clonotypes were shared. Incomplete sequencing was indicated by rarefaction of sorted-subset datasets, despite the large sequencing depth.

On this clone itself: What antigen it recognizes has not been identified. One base away there is no much larger clone; base qualities are not given.

TCR CDR3 regions were amplified from genomic DNA by multiplex PCR using the deep immunoSEQ assay. Extracted genomic DNA from each cell subset was distributed evenly across all wells of several immunoSEQ 96-well plates, and each plate was treated as a replicate. For sorted subsets, roughly 200 ng of genomic DNA, equivalent to around 30,000 T cell genomes, went into each replicate PCR. The purified libraries were quantified using a Qubit 3.0 fluorometer, sized with a Bioanalyzer 2100, and then quantified again using the KAPA Library Quantification kit. Every immunoSEQ 96-well plate was sequenced on a separate single-read 150-cycle Illumina NextSeq 550 flow cell. In the paper's pipeline: The immunoSEQ output contained only junctional sequences without quality scores, so filtering could not match that applied to full-length reads. To assign V/J genes and CDR3, sequences were annotated using PyIR, a Python wrapper for IgBLAST v1.9, with IMGT germline references. Reads were filtered out if the reads had weak V/J assignments (E-value above 1e-6), no CDR3, stop codons, out-of-frame junctions, or ambiguous translated residues. A V3J clonotype was defined by an identical inferred V gene, J gene, and CDR3 amino acid sequence. Percentage overlap between repertoires was calculated by dividing the number of shared unique clonotypes by the size of the smaller repertoire. RTK rarefaction, the Chao1 estimator, and Recon v2.1 estimates of unobserved clonotypes were used to assess repertoire richness. Generation probabilities for all TCRbeta clonotypes obtained by the gDNA method from a handful of donors were computed using OLGA. Drawn from immuneACCESS, this table holds only the in-frame rearrangements with V and J called that TCRdb kept. Clones are partly lost; checked studies trace under half to an unresolved V gene and leave the rest unexplained. D and trimming come from the DNA, and the V and J calls and clone size come from that table. For this sample the table gives 850,000 to 1,200,000 clones, of which about 75% were detected only once. Approximately 1.5% of the sample goes to the ten largest clones.

Donors were healthy HIV-negative adults with no recently reported acute infections or vaccinations. Every donor was a Caucasian adult residing in Nashville, Tennessee, USA. CD4+ T cells were enriched through magnetic negative selection, after which naive cells were positively selected on CD45RA and the remaining negative fraction served as the memory subset. After blood collection by leukapheresis, PBMCs were isolated using Ficoll-Histopaque density gradient centrifugation and then cryopreserved in the vapor phase of liquid nitrogen. Analytical flow cytometry was used to check the purity and quantity of every magnetically sorted T cell population. Genomic DNA was isolated from each sorted fraction and quantified by UV absorbance on a Nanodrop 2000c. This receptor was identified in a man aged 18 to 30 in good health. Material for sequencing was memory CD4+ T cells sorted from blood. Sample cell subset or site, as interpreted from the label and publication: CD45RA-negative fraction.

The CDR3: CAIRMTSGSNTGELFF. The DNA reads as follows: TGTGCCATCAGAATGACTAGCGGGTCCAACACCGGGGAGCTGTTTTTT. The chain couples TRBV10-3 to TRBJ2-2; 10 nucleotides in the junction match TRBD2. CDR1 and CDR2 (ENHRY, SYGVKD) derive from the germline V gene. V lost 6 bases and J lost 2 bases, and the count of bases not matched to a germline gene is 6. The CDR3 numbers 16 residues from cysteine through phenylalanine. Of all the DNA, just the CDR3 is kept, 48 bases in frame from base 1.